This TCR beta chain was retrieved from a study of T-cell memory formation after mild COVID-19. This clonotype was detected only a few times. TCR alpha and TCR beta cDNA libraries carrying sample barcodes and UMIs were produced by 5'RACE using constant-segment primers. TCRdb redid the calling of the 5' RACE reads with MiXCR, one entry per CDR3 protein. The repertoire has 580,000 or so distinct CDR3 sequences, around 16% of them found once; the top ten carry about 7.5%. Per germline, CDR1 SGHAT and CDR2 FQNNGV. This CDR3 spans 14 amino acids. V was pared by 2 bases and J by 2 bases, with 8 bases between.

Source material: PBMCs or a T cell subset sorted from them (not recorded which). This clonotype was sampled from an adult woman who had mild COVID-19 (a few samples of this study predate the infection). Cell type and time point are not known. V gene TRBV11-2 combines with J gene TRBJ2-3; D remains unclear. CDR3 sequence (DNA): TGTGCCAGCAGCTTATACCCGAACACAGATACGCAGTATTTT. It yields the protein CASSLYPNTDTQYF.